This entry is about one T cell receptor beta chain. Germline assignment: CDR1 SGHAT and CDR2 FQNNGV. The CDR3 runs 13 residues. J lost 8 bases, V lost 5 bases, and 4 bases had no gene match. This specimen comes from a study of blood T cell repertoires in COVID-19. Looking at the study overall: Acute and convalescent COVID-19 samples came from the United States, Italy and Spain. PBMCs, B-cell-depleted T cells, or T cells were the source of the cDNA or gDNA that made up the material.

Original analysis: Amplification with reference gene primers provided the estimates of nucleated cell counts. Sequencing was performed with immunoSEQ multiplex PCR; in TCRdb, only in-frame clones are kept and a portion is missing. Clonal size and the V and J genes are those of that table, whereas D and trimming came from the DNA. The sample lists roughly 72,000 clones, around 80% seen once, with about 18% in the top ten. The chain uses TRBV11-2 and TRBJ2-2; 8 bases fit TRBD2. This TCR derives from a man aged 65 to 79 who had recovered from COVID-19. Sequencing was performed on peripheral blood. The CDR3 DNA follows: TGTGCCAGCAGCAATAGCGGGGCTGGGGAGCTGTTTTTT. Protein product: CASSNSGAGELFF.